This T cell receptor beta chain came from a study of cytomegalovirus exposure and HLA in healthy donors. As for the study in general: Clustering assigned approximately 78% of the roughly 400 genotyped donors to the Caucasian-associated ancestry cluster. Notes on the study in general: The study had only CMV serostatus as immune exposure information. Among TCR sequences, most were rare, though some public TCRs appeared in many donors.

The CDR3 has 14 residues. Germline CDR1 is MNHEY and CDR2 is SMNVEV (reference sequence). V lost 8 bases and J 0 bases, leaving 14 bases between the germline ends. On this clone: As yet, its antigen is unknown.

Amplification used 60 Vbeta primers and 13 Jbeta primers. This table comes from immunoSEQ multiplex PCR, and its TCRdb copy is limited to in-frame clones, with some not included. The data contain tens of thousands of clones, more than 70% of them singletons. This clonotype was obtained from a male donor in good health and CMV-seropositive. The rearrangement joins TRBV27 to TRBJ2-7, with D unclear. The sequenced sample was PBMCs. CDR3 DNA: TGTGCCAGCCGTGACGCAGGAAGCTCCTACGAGCAGTACTTC. Translating gives CASRDAGSSYEQYF.